This section outlines one T cell receptor (beta chain) sequence together with its context. Antigen: not known. The V and J ends lost 5 bases and 2 bases respectively, with 10 bases between them. The CDR3 runs 14 residues. Germline V gene sequence: CDR1 SGHTA, CDR2 FQGNSA. Expressed TCRB transcripts were sequenced after all isolated RNA was converted to cDNA. Assay: immunoSEQ multiplex PCR; the TCRdb copy retains only in-frame clones and omits some. The sample gives 630,000 or so clones, around 15% of which show up once; approximately 0.042% is in the top ten. The sample originates from a study of beta chain features in type 1 diabetes. Study-level points and caveats: Shortening of TCRB CDR3s, moderate but significant, appeared in all four CD4+ subsets of Type 1 diabetes patients.

This clonotype was sampled from a man between 18 and 29 years old with type 1 diabetes. V is TRBV7-2 and J is TRBJ1-5; D is perhaps TRBD1 (6 bases). Sequencing was performed on naive CD4+ T cells from blood. CDR3 amino acids: CASSRTEGNQPQHF. DNA for the CDR3: TGTGCCAGCAGCCGGACAGAAGGCAATCAGCCCCAGCATTTT.